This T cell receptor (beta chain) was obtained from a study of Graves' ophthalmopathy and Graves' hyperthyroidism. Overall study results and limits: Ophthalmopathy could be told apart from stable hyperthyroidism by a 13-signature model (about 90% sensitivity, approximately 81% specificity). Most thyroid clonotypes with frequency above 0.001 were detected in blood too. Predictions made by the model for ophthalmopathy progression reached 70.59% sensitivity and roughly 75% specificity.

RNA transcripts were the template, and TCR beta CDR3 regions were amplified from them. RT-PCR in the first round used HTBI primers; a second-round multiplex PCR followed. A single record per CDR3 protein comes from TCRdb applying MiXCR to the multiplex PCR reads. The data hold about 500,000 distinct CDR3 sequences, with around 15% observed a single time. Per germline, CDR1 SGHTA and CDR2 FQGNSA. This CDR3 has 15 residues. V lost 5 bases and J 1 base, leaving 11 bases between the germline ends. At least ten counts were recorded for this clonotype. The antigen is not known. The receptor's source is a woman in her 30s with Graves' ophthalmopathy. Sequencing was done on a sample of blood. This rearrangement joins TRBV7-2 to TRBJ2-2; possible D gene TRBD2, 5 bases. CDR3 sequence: CASSPDFGNTGELFF. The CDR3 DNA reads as TGTGCCAGCAGCCCGGACTTCGGGAACACCGGGGAGCTGTTTTTT.